Below, 17 T cell receptor beta chains from the same sample are listed, as sequenced in a study of response to subunit inactivated influenza vaccine. Using its own MiXCR run on the RT-PCR reads, TCRdb lists one record per CDR3 protein. Here the sample spans about 180,000 distinct CDR3 sequences, roughly 8.7% being singletons. The sample consisted of non-naive T cells sorted from PBMCs, taken on the day of vaccination. These TCRs come from a middle-aged man who received an inactivated influenza vaccine.

The chain recombines TRBV20-1 with TRBJ1-6, with D unclear. Germline V gene lookup returns CDR1 DFQATT and CDR2 SNEGSKA (reference sequence). Trimming removed 3 bases at V and 4 bases at J, with 13 bases between. This CDR3 has 15 residues. CDR3 loop: CSASVNRLYNSPLHF. The CDR3 DNA is TGCAGTGCTAGTGTTAACCGGCTATATAATTCACCCCTCCACTTT.

The chain employs TRBV28 and TRBJ2-1; D remains ambiguous. CDR1 is MDHEN and CDR2 is SYDVKM in the germline V gene. Trimming shortened V by 8 bases and J by 0 bases, and 11 bases separated the two germline ends. The CDR3 runs to 14 residues. The CDR3 reads CASRRESSYNEQFF. CDR3 bases: TGTGCCAGCCGCAGAGAGAGCTCCTACAATGAGCAGTTCTTC.

CDR3: CASSEAREDSNQPQHF. The CDR3 DNA sequence: TGTGCCAGCAGTGAAGCGCGGGAGGATAGCAATCAGCCCCAGCATTTT. The rearrangement uses TRBV2 and TRBJ1-5; the D is unclear. The CDR3 loop spans 16 amino acids. The germline gives CDR1 SNHLY, CDR2 FYNNEI. V shed 0 bases and J shed 0 bases, with 9 bases lying between them.

The V gene is TRBV3-1, the J gene TRBJ1-2; D gene uncertain. This CDR3 spans 15 amino acids. Germline CDR1 is LGHDT and CDR2 is YNNKEL (reference sequence). V was pared by 4 bases and J by 4 bases, with 16 bases between. In DNA, the CDR3 is TGTGCCAGCAGCCCTACTCCTAGGCCCCTCTATGGCTACACCTTC. This encodes CASSPTPRPLYGYTF.

This clonotype was seen a handful of times. This chain connects TRBV12-3 or TRBV12-4 to TRBJ2-7; 11 nucleotides match TRBD2. This CDR3 spans 14 amino acids. V shed 5 bases and J 3 bases; nucleotides not matched to a gene: 3. The CDR3 bases are TGTGCCAGCAGTGTTAGCGGGAGGGGCTACGAGCAGTACTTC. It codes for CASSVSGRGYEQYF.

This clonotype was found many times. The chain links TRBV2 to TRBJ1-6, with D tentatively TRBD1 (6 bases). The germline CDR1 and CDR2 sequences are SNHLY and FYNNEI. The CDR3 contains 16 residues. V dropped 9 bases and J dropped 0 bases, with 15 bases sitting between them. The CDR3 protein is CASTVQGSSYNSPLHF. The CDR3, as DNA: TGTGCCAGTACCGTCCAGGGGAGCTCCTATAATTCACCCCTCCACTTT.

This clonotype appeared a few times. This chain uses TRBV20-1 with TRBJ2-1; 14 positions agree with TRBD2. Germline V gene data show CDR1 as DFQATT and CDR2 as SNEGSKA (reference sequence). CDR3 length: 14 residues. The CDR3 region is CSATGLAGANEQFF. The DNA for the CDR3 is TGCAGCGCAACGGGACTAGCGGGAGCAAATGAGCAGTTCTTC.

The rearrangement uses TRBV20-1 and TRBJ2-1, with TRBD2 matching 8 bases. The CDR3 length is 18 residues. Germline assignment: CDR1 DFQATT and CDR2 SNEGSKA (reference sequence). The V and J ends lost 0 bases and 2 bases, in that order; junction bases with no gene match: 12. The CDR3: CSARDLLTGGPAYNEQFF. CDR3 sequence (DNA): TGCAGTGCTAGAGACCTCTTAACGGGAGGGCCCGCCTACAATGAGCAGTTCTTC.

Of note for this clonotype: Just one base apart from a much larger clone, this may be a read error. V and J are TRBV7-9 and TRBJ2-1, with D tentatively TRBD1 or TRBD2 (5 bases each). CDR1 SEHNR and CDR2 FQNEAQ come from the germline V gene (reference sequence). This CDR3 is built from 14 residues. V was pared by 1 base and J by 12 bases, with 16 bases between. CDR3 region: CASSLDGTSGVQFF. The CDR3 DNA sequence: TGTGCCAGCAGCTTAGATGGGACCTCGGGTGTGCAGTTCTTC.

This clonotype was detected only a few times. This chain connects TRBV23-1 to TRBJ1-5, with 9 bases matching TRBD1. TRBV23-1 is classed as an ORF, of uncertain function. The CDR3 spans 16 residues. V trimming: 0 bases; J trimming: 1 base; junction bases outside the gene matches: 1. The CDR3 region has the DNA TGCGCCAGCAGTCAATCGACAGGGGGGAGCAATCAGCCCCAGCATTTT. Translated, it gives CASSQSTGGSNQPQHF.

About this clonotype: A single base separates this from a much larger clone, so it may be a read error. This sequence joins TRBV10-3 and TRBJ2-7, with a possible D match to TRBD1 (5 bases). Germline V gives CDR1 ENHRY, CDR2 SYGVKD. V was pared by 6 bases and J by 3 bases, with 6 bases between. This CDR3 has 11 residues. The CDR3: CAIRDNYEQYF. Here the CDR3 DNA reads TGTGCCATCAGGGACAACTACGAGCAGTACTTC.

The chain recombines TRBV7-8 with TRBJ2-7, with D unclear. V was shortened by 0 bases and J by 7 bases, with 10 bases between the two germline ends. Germline CDR1 SGHVS, CDR2 FQNEAQ. This CDR3 comprises 13 residues. The CDR3 region is CASSLAQQMEQYF. CDR3 nucleotides: TGTGCCAGCAGCTTAGCACAGCAGATGGAGCAGTACTTC.

This clonotype occurred many times. The V and J genes are TRBV28 and TRBJ1-1; D remains ambiguous. CDR1 is MDHEN and CDR2 is SYDVKM in the germline V gene. V was pared by 5 bases and J by 3 bases, with 7 bases between. The CDR3 runs to 12 residues. CDR3 amino acids: CASSPIYTEAFF. The CDR3 region has the DNA TGTGCCAGCAGTCCTATATACACTGAAGCTTTCTTT.

This rearrangement joins TRBV20-1 to TRBJ1-2; the D gene is possibly TRBD1 (5 bases). This CDR3 has 15 amino acids. V was cut by 2 bases and J by 6 bases, with 19 bases left in between. Germline loops: CDR1 DFQATT, CDR2 SNEGSKA (reference sequence). The CDR3 DNA reads TGCAGTGCTAGAATTGCGGGACCCGCCAGCCATGGCTACACCTTC. This codes for CSARIAGPASHGYTF.

This chain's CDR3 is CASGPGLGHSNQPQHF. The DNA of the CDR3 is TGTGCCAGCGGCCCCGGTTTGGGACATAGCAATCAGCCCCAGCATTTT. V is TRBV6-2 or TRBV6-3 and J is TRBJ1-5; possible D gene TRBD1, 6 bases. Trimming removed 8 bases from V and 0 bases from J, with 17 bases in between. Germline V gene sequence: CDR1 MNHEY, CDR2 SVGEGT. This CDR3 is built from 16 residues.

In this sample, this clonotype turned up many times. The J gene is TRBJ2-7, the V gene TRBV28; no clear D. Trimming removed 7 bases from V and 0 bases from J, with 10 bases in between. The CDR3 has 13 residues. Germline-derived CDR1 and CDR2 are MDHEN and SYDVKM. This CDR3 is CASNRPGSYEQYF. The CDR3 DNA reads as TGTGCCAGCAATAGGCCCGGCTCCTACGAGCAGTACTTC.

This clonotype turned up a few times. The chain couples TRBV12-3 or TRBV12-4 to TRBJ1-2, with a possible D match to TRBD1 (6 bases). V lost 3 bases and J 8 bases, leaving 10 bases between the germline ends. CDR3 size: 12 residues. The CDR3, as DNA: TGTGCCAGCAGTTTCGGGACATTAGGCTACACCTTC. It encodes CASSFGTLGYTF.